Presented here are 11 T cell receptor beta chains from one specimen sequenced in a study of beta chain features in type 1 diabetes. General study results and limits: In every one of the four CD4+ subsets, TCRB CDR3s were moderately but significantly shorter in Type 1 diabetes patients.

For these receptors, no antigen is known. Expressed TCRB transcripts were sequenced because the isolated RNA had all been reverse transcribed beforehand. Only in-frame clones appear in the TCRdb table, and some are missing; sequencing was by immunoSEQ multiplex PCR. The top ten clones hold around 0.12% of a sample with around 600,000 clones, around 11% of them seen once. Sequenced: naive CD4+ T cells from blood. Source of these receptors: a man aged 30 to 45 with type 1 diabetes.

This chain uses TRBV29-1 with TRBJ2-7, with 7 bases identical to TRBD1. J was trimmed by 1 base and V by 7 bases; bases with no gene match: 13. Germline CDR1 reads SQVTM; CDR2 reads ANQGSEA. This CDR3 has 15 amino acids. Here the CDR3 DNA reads TGCAGCGCCACCACAGGACAGGTCGGATCCTACGAGCAGTACTTC. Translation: CSATTGQVGSYEQYF.

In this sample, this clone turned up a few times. The CDR3, as DNA: TGTGCCAGCACCCCTATGTGGAATAACTATGGCTACACCTTC. Translated: CASTPMWNNYGYTF. The genes are TRBV6-6 and TRBJ1-2; D call uncertain. Deletions cut 7 bases from V and 1 base from J, with 13 bases between. The CDR3 covers 14 residues. Germline V gene sequence: CDR1 MNHNY, CDR2 SVGAGI (reference sequence).

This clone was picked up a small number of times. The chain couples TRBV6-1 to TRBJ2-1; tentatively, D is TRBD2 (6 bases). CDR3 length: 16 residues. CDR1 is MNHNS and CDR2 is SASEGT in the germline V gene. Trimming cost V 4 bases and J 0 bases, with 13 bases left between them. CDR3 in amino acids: CASSVNGGSSYNEQFF. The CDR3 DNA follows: TGTGCCAGCAGTGTAAACGGGGGTAGCTCCTACAATGAGCAGTTCTTC.

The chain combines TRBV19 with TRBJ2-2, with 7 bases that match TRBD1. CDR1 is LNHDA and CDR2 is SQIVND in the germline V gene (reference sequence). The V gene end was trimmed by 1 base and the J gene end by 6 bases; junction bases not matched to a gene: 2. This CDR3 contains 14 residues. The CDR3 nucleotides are TGTGCCAGTAGTATAGGACAGGGAGCCGGGGAGCTGTTTTTT. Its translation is CASSIGQGAGELFF.

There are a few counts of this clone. In nucleotides, the CDR3 is TGTGCCAGCAGCGCGCCGGGACAGAGCTATGGCTACACCTTC. Translation gives CASSAPGQSYGYTF. The chain couples TRBV9 to TRBJ1-2, with TRBD1 matching over 7 bases. V shed 3 bases, J shed 4 bases, and the junction held 6 bases outside the gene matches. CDR3 length: 14 residues. Germline V CDR1 and CDR2: SGDLS, YYNGEE.

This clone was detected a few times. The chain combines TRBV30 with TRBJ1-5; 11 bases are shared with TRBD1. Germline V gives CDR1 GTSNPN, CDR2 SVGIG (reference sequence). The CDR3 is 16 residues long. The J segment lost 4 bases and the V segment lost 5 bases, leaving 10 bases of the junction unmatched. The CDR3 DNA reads TGTGCCTGGGGGAACGCGGACAGGGGGCAAAATCAGCCCCAGCATTTT. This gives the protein CAWGNADRGQNQPQHF.

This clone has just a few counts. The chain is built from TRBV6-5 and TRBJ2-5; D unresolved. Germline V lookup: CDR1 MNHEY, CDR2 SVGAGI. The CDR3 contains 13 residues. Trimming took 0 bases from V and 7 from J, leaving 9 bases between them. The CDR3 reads CASSYSGSPTQYF. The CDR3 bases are TGTGCCAGCAGTTACTCTGGCAGTCCGACCCAGTACTTC.

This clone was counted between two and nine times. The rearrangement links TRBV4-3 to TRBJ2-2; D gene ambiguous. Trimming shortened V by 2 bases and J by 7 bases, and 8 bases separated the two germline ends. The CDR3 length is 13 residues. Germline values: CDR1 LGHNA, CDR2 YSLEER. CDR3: CASSQIIDGELFF. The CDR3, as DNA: TGCGCCAGCAGCCAAATTATTGACGGGGAGCTGTTTTTT.

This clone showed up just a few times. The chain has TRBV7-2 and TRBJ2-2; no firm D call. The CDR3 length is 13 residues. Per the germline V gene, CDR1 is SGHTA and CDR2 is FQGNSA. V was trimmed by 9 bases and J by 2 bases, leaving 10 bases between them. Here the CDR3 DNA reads TGTGCCAGTTCTCCAATTAACACCGGGGAGCTGTTTTTT. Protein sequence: CASSPINTGELFF.

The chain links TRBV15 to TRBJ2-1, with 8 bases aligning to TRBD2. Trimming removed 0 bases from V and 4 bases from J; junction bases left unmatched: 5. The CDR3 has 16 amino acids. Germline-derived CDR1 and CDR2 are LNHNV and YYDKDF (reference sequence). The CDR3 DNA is TGTGCCACCAGCAGAGATGGGAGCGGGGGTTACAATGAGCAGTTCTTC. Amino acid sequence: CATSRDGSGGYNEQFF.

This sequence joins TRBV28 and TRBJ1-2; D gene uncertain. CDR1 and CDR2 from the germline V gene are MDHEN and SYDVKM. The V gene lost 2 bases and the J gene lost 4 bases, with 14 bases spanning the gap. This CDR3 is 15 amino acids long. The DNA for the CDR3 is TGTGCCAGCAGTTTAAAGAAGAACATGATCTATGGCTACACCTTC. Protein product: CASSLKKNMIYGYTF.